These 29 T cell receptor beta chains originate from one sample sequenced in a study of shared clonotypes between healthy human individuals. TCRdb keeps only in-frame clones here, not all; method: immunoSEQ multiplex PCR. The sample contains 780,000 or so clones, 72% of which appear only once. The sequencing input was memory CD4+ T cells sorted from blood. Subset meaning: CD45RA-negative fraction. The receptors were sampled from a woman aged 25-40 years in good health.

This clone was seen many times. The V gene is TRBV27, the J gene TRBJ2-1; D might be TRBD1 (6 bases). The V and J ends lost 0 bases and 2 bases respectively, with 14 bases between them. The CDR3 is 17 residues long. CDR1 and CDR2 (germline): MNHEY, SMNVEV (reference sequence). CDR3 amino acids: CASSLSVGASTYNEQFF. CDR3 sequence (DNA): TGTGCCAGCAGTTTATCGGTGGGGGCCAGCACCTACAATGAGCAGTTCTTC.

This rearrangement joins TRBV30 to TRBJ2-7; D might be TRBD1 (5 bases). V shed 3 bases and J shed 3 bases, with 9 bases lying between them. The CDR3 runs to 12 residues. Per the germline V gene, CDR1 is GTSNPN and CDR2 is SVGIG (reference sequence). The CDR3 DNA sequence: TGTGCCTGGAGGGCAGGGTTCTACGAGCAGTACTTC. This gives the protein CAWRAGFYEQYF.

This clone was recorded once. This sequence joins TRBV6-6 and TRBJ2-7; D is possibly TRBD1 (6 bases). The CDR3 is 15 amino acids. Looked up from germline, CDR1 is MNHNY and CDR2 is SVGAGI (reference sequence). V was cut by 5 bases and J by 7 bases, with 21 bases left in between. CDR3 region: CASSPPGRGKGEQYF. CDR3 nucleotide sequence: TGTGCCAGCAGTCCCCCGGGCAGGGGAAAGGGGGAGCAGTACTTC.

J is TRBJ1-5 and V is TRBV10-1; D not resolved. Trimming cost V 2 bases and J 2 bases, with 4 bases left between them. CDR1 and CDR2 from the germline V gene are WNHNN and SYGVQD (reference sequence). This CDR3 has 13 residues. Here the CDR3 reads CASSEGGNQPQHF. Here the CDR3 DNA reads TGCGCCAGCAGTGAGGGTGGCAATCAGCCCCAGCATTTT.

The CDR3 sequence is CASSPSRDALYGYTF. The DNA of the CDR3 is TGTGCCAGCTCCCCATCCCGGGACGCACTTTATGGCTACACCTTC. This chain links TRBV18 with TRBJ1-2; possible D gene TRBD1, 5 bases. V was cut by 6 bases and J by 5 bases, with 19 bases left in between. CDR1 is KGHSH, CDR2 LQKENI, per germline. The CDR3 is 15 amino acids.

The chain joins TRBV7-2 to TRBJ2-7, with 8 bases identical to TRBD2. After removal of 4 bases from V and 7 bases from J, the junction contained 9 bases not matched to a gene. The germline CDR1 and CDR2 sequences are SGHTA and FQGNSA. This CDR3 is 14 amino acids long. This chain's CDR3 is CASSSGTRNGEQYF. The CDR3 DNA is TGTGCCAGCAGCTCCGGGACTAGAAACGGAGAGCAGTACTTC.

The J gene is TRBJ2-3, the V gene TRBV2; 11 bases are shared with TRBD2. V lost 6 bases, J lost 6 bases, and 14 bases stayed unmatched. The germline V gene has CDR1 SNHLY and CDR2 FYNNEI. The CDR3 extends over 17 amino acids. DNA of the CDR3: TGTGCCAGCAGAGCCCAACTAGCGGGAGTTTTGCGGGATACGCAGTATTTT. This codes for CASRAQLAGVLRDTQYF.

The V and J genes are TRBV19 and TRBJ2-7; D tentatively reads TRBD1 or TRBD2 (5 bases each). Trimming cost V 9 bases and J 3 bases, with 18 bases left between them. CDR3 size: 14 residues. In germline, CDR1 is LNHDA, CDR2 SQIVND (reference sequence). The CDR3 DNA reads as TGTGCCAGCAAACCCTCGGGGCAGATCTACGAGCAGTACTTC. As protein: CASKPSGQIYEQYF.

CDR3: CAISESTREDTQYF. The CDR3, as DNA: TGTGCCATCAGTGAGTCAACGCGGGAGGACACGCAGTATTTT. This chain connects TRBV10-3 to TRBJ2-3; 8 bases align to TRBD2. After removal of 0 bases from V and 9 bases from J, the junction contained 5 bases not matched to a gene. Germline lookup yields CDR1 ENHRY and CDR2 SYGVKD. This CDR3 comprises 14 residues.

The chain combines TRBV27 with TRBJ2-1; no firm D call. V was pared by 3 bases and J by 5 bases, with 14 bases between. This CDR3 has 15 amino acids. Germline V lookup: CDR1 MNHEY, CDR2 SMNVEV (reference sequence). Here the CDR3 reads CASSFSRSPNNEQFF. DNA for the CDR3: TGTGCCAGCAGTTTCTCCCGGAGTCCTAACAATGAGCAGTTCTTC.

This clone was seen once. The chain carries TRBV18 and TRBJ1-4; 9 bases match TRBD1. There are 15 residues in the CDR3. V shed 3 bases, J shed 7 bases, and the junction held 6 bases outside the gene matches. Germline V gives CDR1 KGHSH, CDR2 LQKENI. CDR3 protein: CASSPRQGVREKLFF. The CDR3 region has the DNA TGTGCCAGCTCACCCCGACAGGGGGTCCGTGAAAAACTGTTTTTT. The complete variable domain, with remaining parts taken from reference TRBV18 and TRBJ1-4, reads NAGVMQNPRHLVRRRGQEARLRCSPMKGHSHVYWYRQLPEEGLKFMVYLQKENIIDESGMPKERFSAEFPKEGPSILRIQQVVRGDSAAYFCASSPRQGVREKLFFGSGTQLSVL.

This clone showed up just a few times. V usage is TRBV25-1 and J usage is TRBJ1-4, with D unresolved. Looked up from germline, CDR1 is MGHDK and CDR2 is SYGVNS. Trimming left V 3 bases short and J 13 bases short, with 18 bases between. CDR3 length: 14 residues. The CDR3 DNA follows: TGTGCCAGCAGTGAGCAACTGGACGCGTTTGGACTGTTTTTT. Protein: CASSEQLDAFGLFF.

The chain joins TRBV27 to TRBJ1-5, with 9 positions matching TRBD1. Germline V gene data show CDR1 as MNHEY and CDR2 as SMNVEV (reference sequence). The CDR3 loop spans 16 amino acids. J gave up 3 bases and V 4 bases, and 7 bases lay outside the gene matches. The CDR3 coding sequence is TGTGCCAGCAGTTCGCGTGGGACAGGGAACAATCAGCCCCAGCATTTT. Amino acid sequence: CASSSRGTGNNQPQHF.

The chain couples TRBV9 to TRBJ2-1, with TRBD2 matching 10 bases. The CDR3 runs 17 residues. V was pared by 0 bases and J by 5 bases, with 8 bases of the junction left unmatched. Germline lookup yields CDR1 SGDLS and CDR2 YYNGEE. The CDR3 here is CASSVEQQLAGNNEQFF. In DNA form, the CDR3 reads TGTGCCAGCAGCGTAGAACAGCAACTAGCGGGAAACAATGAGCAGTTCTTC.

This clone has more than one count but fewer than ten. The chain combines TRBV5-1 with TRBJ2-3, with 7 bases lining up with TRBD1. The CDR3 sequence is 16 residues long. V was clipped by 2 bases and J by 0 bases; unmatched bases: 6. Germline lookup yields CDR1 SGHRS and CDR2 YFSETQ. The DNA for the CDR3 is TGCGCCAGCAGCTTCGCGACAGGGCTAAGCACAGATACGCAGTATTTT. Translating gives CASSFATGLSTDTQYF.

For the CDR3, the DNA is TGTGCCAGCAGCCCTGACAGGGCCAGGGTTGGCTACACCTTC. Translated: CASSPDRARVGYTF. The V call is TRBV5-8, the J call TRBJ1-2, with 7 bases fitting TRBD1. Germline V gene data show CDR1 as SGHTS and CDR2 as YDEGEE. V was pared by 4 bases and J by 7 bases, with 10 bases of the junction left unmatched. CDR3 length equals 14 residues.

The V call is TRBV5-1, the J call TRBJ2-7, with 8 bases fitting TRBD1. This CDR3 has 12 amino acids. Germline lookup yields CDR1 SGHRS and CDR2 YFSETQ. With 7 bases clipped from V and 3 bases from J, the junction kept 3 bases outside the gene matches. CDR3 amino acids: CASGDRGYEQYF. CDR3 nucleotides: TGCGCCAGCGGAGACAGGGGCTACGAGCAGTACTTC. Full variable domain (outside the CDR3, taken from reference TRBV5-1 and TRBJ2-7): KAGVTQTPRYLIKTRGQQVTLSCSPISGHRSVSWYQQTPGQGLQFLFEYFSETQRNKGNFPGRFSGRQFSNSRSEMNVSTLELGDSALYLCASGDRGYEQYFGPGTRLTVT.

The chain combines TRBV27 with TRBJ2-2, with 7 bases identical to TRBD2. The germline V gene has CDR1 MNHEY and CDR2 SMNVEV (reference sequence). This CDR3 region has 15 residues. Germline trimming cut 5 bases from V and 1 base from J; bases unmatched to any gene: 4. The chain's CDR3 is CASSPGTKNTGELFF. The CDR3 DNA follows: TGTGCCAGCAGTCCCGGGACTAAGAACACCGGGGAGCTGTTTTTT.

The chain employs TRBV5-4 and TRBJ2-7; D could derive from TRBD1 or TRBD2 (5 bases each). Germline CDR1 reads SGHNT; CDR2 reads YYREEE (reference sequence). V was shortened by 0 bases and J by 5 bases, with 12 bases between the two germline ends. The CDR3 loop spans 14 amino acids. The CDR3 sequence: CASSLAPLGDEQYF. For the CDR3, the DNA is TGTGCCAGCAGCTTGGCCCCCCTGGGGGACGAGCAGTACTTC.

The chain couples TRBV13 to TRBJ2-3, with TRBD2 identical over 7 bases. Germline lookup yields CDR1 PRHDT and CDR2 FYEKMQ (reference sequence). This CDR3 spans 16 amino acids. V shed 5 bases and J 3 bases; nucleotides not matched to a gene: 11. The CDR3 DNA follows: TGTGCCAGCAGCCTGGGTACTAGCGCGGGTACAGATACGCAGTATTTT. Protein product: CASSLGTSAGTDTQYF.

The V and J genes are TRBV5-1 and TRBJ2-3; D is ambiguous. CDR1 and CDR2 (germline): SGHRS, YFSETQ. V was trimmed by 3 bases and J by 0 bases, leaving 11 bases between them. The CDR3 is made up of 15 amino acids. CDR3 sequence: CASSSIVRSTDTQYF. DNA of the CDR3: TGCGCCAGCAGCTCAATTGTCCGGAGCACAGATACGCAGTATTTT.

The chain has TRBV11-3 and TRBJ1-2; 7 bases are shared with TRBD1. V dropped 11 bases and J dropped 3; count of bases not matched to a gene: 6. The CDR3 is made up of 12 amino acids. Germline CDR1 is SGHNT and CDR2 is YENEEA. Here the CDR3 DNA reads TGTGCCCAAAGCCAGGGGGACTATGGCTACACCTTC. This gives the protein CAQSQGDYGYTF.

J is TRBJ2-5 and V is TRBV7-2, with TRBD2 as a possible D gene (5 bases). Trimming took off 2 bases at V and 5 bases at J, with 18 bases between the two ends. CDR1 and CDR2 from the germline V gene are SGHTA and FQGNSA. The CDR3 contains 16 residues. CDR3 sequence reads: CASSLNEGYFGETQYF. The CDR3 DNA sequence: TGTGCCAGCAGCTTAAATGAGGGTTACTTCGGGGAGACCCAGTACTTC.

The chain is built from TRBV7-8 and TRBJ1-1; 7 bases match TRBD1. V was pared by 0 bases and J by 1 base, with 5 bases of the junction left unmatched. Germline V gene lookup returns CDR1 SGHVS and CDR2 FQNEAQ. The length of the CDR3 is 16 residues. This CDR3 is CASSLARRTGNTEAFF. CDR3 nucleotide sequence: TGTGCCAGCAGCTTAGCGCGGAGGACAGGGAACACTGAAGCTTTCTTT.

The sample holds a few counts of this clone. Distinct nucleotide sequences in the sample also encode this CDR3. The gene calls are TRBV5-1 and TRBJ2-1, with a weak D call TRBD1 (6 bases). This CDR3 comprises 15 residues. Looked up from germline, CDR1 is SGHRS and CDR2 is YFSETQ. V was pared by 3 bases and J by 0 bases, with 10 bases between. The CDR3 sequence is CASSSDSLSYNEQFF. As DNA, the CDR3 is TGCGCCAGCAGCTCGGACAGCCTCTCCTACAATGAGCAGTTCTTC.

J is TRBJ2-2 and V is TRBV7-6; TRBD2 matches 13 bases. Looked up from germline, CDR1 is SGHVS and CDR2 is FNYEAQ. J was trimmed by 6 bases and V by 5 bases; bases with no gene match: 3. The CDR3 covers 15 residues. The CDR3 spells CASSRTSGRPGELFF. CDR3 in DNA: TGTGCCAGCAGCAGGACTAGCGGGAGACCCGGGGAGCTGTTTTTT.

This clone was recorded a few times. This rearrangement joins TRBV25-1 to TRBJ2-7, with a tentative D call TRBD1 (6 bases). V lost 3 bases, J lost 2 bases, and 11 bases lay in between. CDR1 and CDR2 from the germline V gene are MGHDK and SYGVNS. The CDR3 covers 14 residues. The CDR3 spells CASSDAQGTYEQYF. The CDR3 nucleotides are TGTGCCAGCAGTGATGCACAGGGAACCTACGAGCAGTACTTC.

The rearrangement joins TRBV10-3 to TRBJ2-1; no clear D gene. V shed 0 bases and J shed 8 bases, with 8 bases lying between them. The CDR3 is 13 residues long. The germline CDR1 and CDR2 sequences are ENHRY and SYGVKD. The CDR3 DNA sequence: TGTGCCATCAGTGAGTCGACCCGGGATGAGCAGTTCTTC. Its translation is CAISESTRDEQFF.

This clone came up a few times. This chain's CDR3 is CASSLPGQNTEAFF. The CDR3 DNA reads TGTGCCAGCTCACTCCCGGGACAGAACACTGAAGCTTTCTTT. The chain uses TRBV18 and TRBJ1-1; D might be TRBD1 (6 bases). Looked up from germline, CDR1 is KGHSH and CDR2 is LQKENI. CDR3 length: 14 amino acids. The V gene lost 4 bases and the J gene lost 1 base, with 10 bases spanning the gap.